The 5 T cell receptor beta chains given below trace back to one sample, sequenced in a study of blood T cell dynamics during melanoma immunotherapy (dated by TCRdb to about 2020). Library preparation was by the immunoSEQ multiplex PCR assay. TCRdb obtained this table from immuneACCESS and retained in-frame rearrangements with V and J assigned. These tables miss some clones; where compared with another copy, unresolved V genes account for less than half of the shortfall, and the remainder is unexplained. Recorded for this sample are 4,000 to 4,500 clones; 90% to 98% of them occurred a single time. The ten top clones hold more than 1% of the sample. Interpreted using the paper, the time point label stands for: pre-treatment baseline. This sample comprised effector memory CD8+ T cells from blood, obtained from a patient treated with checkpoint blockade. These TCRs come from a human donor with melanoma.

J is TRBJ2-1 and V is TRBV7-6; D not certain. The CDR3 consists of 13 residues. Germline values: CDR1 SGHVS, CDR2 FNYEAQ. V gave up 5 bases and J gave up 7 bases, with 12 bases separating them. The CDR3 loop reads CASSRSPTNEQFF. CDR3 bases: TGTGCCAGCAGCCGATCCCCTACGAATGAGCAGTTCTTC.

V gene TRBV9 combines with J gene TRBJ2-6; D perhaps matches TRBD2 (5 bases). Per the germline V gene, CDR1 is SGDLS and CDR2 is YYNGEE. V gave up 6 bases and J gave up 1 base, with 8 bases separating them. The length of the CDR3 is 14 residues. The CDR3 is CASTGVSGANVLTF. CDR3 DNA: TGTGCCAGCACCGGGGTTTCTGGGGCCAACGTCCTGACTTTC.

The CDR3, as DNA: TGTGCCAGTAGTATCGGGGGGTCCTACAATGAGCAGTTCTTC. Translation: CASSIGGSYNEQFF. The rearrangement uses TRBV19 and TRBJ2-1, with 7 bases matching TRBD2. Germline CDR1 reads LNHDA; CDR2 reads SQIVND (reference sequence). V shed 3 bases, J shed 1 base, and the junction held 0 bases outside the gene matches. The CDR3 consists of 14 residues.

The CDR3 bases are TGTGCCAGGGGGACAGGGGGCGTGCCAGATACGCAGTATTTT. Its protein is CARGTGGVPDTQYF. The chain links TRBV2 to TRBJ2-3; 12 bases fit TRBD1. The CDR3 consists of 14 residues. Germline CDR1 is SNHLY and CDR2 is FYNNEI. Trimming took 9 bases from V and 4 from J; bases not matched to a gene: 5.

For this clone: Germline and junction disagree at one end, which may indicate a read error. The rearrangement joins TRBV2 to TRBJ2-6; D is uncertain. The CDR3 contains 18 residues. Germline V gene lookup returns CDR1 SNHLY and CDR2 FYNNEI. CDR3 sequence (DNA): TGTGCCAGCAGTTCAGACGGTTACCGATACAAGTCGGGCCAACGTCCTGACTTC. It yields the protein CASSSDGYRYKSGQRPDF.